The entry that follows covers one T cell receptor (beta chain) sequence. The data stem from a study of T cells expressing NK-cell markers. On the study more broadly: Sorted T-cell subsets CD3+CD56+NKG2C+, CD3+CD56+NKG2C- and CD3+CD56-NKG2C+ were TCR beta-sequenced. Eight donors were sequenced, seven testing HCMV-seropositive and one testing seronegative.

This CDR3 has 13 amino acids. Germline assignment: CDR1 DFQATT and CDR2 SNEGSKA (reference sequence). Template switching by 5'RACE with UMIs generated the TCR beta cDNA. From the 5' RACE reads, TCRdb lists one entry per CDR3 protein and no DNA. This table lists 300,000 to 450,000 distinct CDR3 sequences. The TCR originated in a man aged 18 to 69 in good health. Sequencing was carried out using blood T cells: a sorted CD56 or NKG2C T cell subset, CD4+ or CD8+ T cells, or bulk PBMC T cells (not recorded which). This rearrangement joins TRBV20-1 to TRBJ2-5; the D call from TCRdb, TRBD1, cannot be confirmed without DNA. This CDR3 is CSATDRGGETQYF.